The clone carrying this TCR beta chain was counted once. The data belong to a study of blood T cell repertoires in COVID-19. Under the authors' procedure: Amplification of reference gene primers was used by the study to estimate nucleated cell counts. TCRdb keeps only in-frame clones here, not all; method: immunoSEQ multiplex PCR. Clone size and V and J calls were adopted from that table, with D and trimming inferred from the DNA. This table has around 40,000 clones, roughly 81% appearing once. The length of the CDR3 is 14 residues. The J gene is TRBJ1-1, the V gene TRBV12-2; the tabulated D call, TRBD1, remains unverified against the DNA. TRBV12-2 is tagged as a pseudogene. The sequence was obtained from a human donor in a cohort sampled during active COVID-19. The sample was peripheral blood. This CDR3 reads CASRFSQGRTEAFF. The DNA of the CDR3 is TGTGCAAGTCGCTTCTCACAGGGGAGGACTGAAGCTTTCTTT.